Listed here are 24 T cell receptor beta chains from one sample, sequenced in a study of PD-L1 blockade in urothelial cancer. Here immunoSEQ multiplex PCR was the method, and the copy in TCRdb shows in-frame clones only, minus some. The sample includes under 150,000 clones, around nine tenths of them seen just once. Described time point: peripheral blood 6 weeks after treatment start. This material consisted of PBMCs, taken around atezolizumab (anti-PD-L1) treatment. The receptors were gathered from a man aged 60-69 years with urothelial cancer.

This clone is a singleton in its sample. J is TRBJ2-7 and V is TRBV9; D may be TRBD1 (6 bases). Trimming stripped 0 bases from V and 3 bases from J, with 7 bases between. From germline, CDR1 is SGDLS and CDR2 YYNGEE. The CDR3 consists of 13 residues. The CDR3 loop is CASSVAQGYEQYF. In DNA, the CDR3 is TGTGCCAGCAGCGTAGCACAGGGCTACGAGCAGTACTTC.

V usage is TRBV19 and J usage is TRBJ1-4, with a tentative D call TRBD1 (5 bases). The CDR3 length is 14 residues. The V end lost 7 bases, the J end lost 0 bases, and 9 bases lay between the germline ends. Germline-derived CDR1 and CDR2 are LNHDA and SQIVND (reference sequence). The DNA of the CDR3 is TGTGCCAGTAAGGGGTCCGCAACTAATGAAAAACTGTTTTTT. Translation: CASKGSATNEKLFF.

This chain connects TRBV10-1 to TRBJ2-7; 12 bases map to TRBD2. The germline V gene encodes CDR1 WNHNN and CDR2 SYGVQD (reference sequence). The CDR3 totals 13 residues. V lost 6 bases to trimming and J lost 7 bases; unmatched junction nucleotides: 4. The CDR3 reads CASSGLAGREQYF. In DNA form, the CDR3 reads TGCGCCAGCAGCGGACTAGCGGGACGGGAGCAGTACTTC.

The gene calls are TRBV6-5 and TRBJ2-7, with 9 nucleotides matching TRBD1. Trimming cost V 6 bases and J 3 bases; bases outside gene matches: 9. Germline V lookup: CDR1 MNHEY, CDR2 SVGAGI. CDR3 length: 15 residues. In DNA, the CDR3 is TGTGCCAGCAGCCCCACTGGGACAGGGATCTACGAGCAGTACTTC. This translates into CASSPTGTGIYEQYF.

The V call is TRBV7-2, the J call TRBJ2-3; a weak D match, TRBD2 (5 bases). The CDR3 sequence is 18 residues long. V was cut by 5 bases and J by 3 bases, with 24 bases left in between. Germline CDR1 and CDR2: SGHTA and FQGNSA. The DNA of the CDR3 is TGTGCCAGCAGCCTCCCCCTAGGTCTAGCTTTGGGAACAGATACGCAGTATTTT. Translating it yields CASSLPLGLALGTDTQYF.

The V call is TRBV28, the J call TRBJ1-1; no definite D call. Germline CDR1 and CDR2: MDHEN and SYDVKM. The CDR3 contains 15 residues. V gave up 5 bases and J gave up 3 bases, with 16 bases separating them. CDR3 sequence: CASSIGGRGDTEAFF. The CDR3 DNA reads as TGTGCCAGCAGTATTGGAGGACGCGGGGACACTGAAGCTTTCTTT.

The CDR3 DNA sequence: TGTGCCAGTAGTATCCAGCGCCGGTCAGGGGAGACCCAGTACTTC. Its protein is CASSIQRRSGETQYF. This chain joins TRBV19 and TRBJ2-5; a weak D match, TRBD1 (5 bases). Germline V gives CDR1 LNHDA, CDR2 SQIVND (reference sequence). Deletions cut 3 bases from V and 5 bases from J, with 16 bases between. CDR3 length: 15 residues.

This clone showed up just a few times. This chain uses TRBV2 with TRBJ1-2; D possibly corresponds to TRBD1 (6 bases). V lost 5 bases and J lost 6, with 13 bases in between. The CDR3 spans 13 residues. Germline CDR1 SNHLY, CDR2 FYNNEI. This CDR3 is CASSSTGMDGYTF. The CDR3 DNA sequence: TGTGCCAGCAGTTCCACAGGGATGGATGGCTACACCTTC.

The V call is TRBV6-6, the J call TRBJ1-1, with 10 bases identical to TRBD1. The CDR3 length is 16 residues. Germline values: CDR1 MNHNY, CDR2 SVGAGI (reference sequence). V was pared by 0 bases and J by 5 bases, with 6 bases of the junction left unmatched. The CDR3 sequence: CASSYSGGQGGTEAFF. DNA of the CDR3: TGTGCCAGCAGTTACTCGGGCGGACAGGGGGGAACTGAAGCTTTCTTT.

The J gene is TRBJ2-2, the V gene TRBV5-1; weak D call: TRBD2 (6 bases). The V gene's germline CDR1 is SGHRS and CDR2 YFSETQ. This CDR3 has 14 residues. V was trimmed by 0 bases and J by 6 bases, leaving 9 bases between them. The CDR3 here is CASSLAGGAGELFF. CDR3 DNA sequence: TGCGCCAGCAGCTTGGCCGGGGGTGCCGGGGAGCTGTTTTTT.

A few counts support this clone. The chain is built from TRBV5-6 and TRBJ2-1; D might be TRBD1 (5 bases). Germline loops: CDR1 SGHDT, CDR2 YYEEEE. This CDR3 has 15 amino acids. V dropped 0 bases and J dropped 2 bases, with 9 bases sitting between them. CDR3 region: CASSLAGYPYNEQFF. The CDR3 coding sequence is TGTGCCAGCAGCTTGGCAGGGTATCCCTACAATGAGCAGTTCTTC. Combining the CDR3 with reference TRBV5-6 and TRBJ2-1 gives the whole variable domain DAGVTQSPTHLIKTRGQQVTLRCSPKSGHDTVSWYQQALGQGPQFIFQYYEEEERQRGNFPDRFSGHQFPNYSSELNVNALLLGDSALYLCASSLAGYPYNEQFFGPGTRLTVL.

The chain joins TRBV15 to TRBJ1-2; 9 bases align to TRBD1. From germline, CDR1 is LNHNV and CDR2 YYDKDF (reference sequence). This CDR3 contains 15 residues. V dropped 1 base and J dropped 8; count of bases not matched to a gene: 8. CDR3 region: CATSRVDRGDRGYTF. The DNA for the CDR3 is TGTGCCACCAGCAGAGTAGACAGGGGGGATCGGGGCTACACCTTC.

V gene TRBV4-2 combines with J gene TRBJ2-7, with TRBD2 as a possible D gene (5 bases). The V end was cut by 4 bases, the J end by 1 base, with 20 bases between. The V gene's germline CDR1 is LGHNA and CDR2 YNFKEQ. This CDR3 has 17 residues. The CDR3 DNA follows: TGTGCCAGCAGCCCCGCCATTGTCGGGGATCTATCCTACGAGCAGTACTTC. It translates to CASSPAIVGDLSYEQYF.

The CDR3 loop is CASSLAADYPSSTDTQYF. The DNA of the CDR3 is TGTGCCAGCAGCTTAGCGGCCGACTACCCTTCTAGCACAGATACGCAGTATTTT. The chain recombines TRBV7-9 with TRBJ2-3; a weak D match, TRBD2 (5 bases). Between the trimmed V and J ends, which lost 0 bases and 0 bases, there was a span of 16 bases. In germline, CDR1 is SEHNR, CDR2 FQNEAQ (reference sequence). The CDR3 spans 18 residues.

The rearrangement uses TRBV4-1 and TRBJ2-7, with a tentative D call TRBD1 (7 bases). The CDR3 runs 17 residues. CDR1 MGHRA and CDR2 YSYEKL come from the germline V gene. The V gene lost 1 base and the J gene lost 3 bases, with 19 bases spanning the gap. CDR3 nucleotide sequence: TGCGCCAGCAGCCAAGGGGGGGTGTGGGGACAGTACTACGAGCAGTACTTC. It codes for CASSQGGVWGQYYEQYF.

This sequence joins TRBV19 and TRBJ2-6; 7 nucleotides match TRBD1. The length of the CDR3 is 17 residues. With V trimmed by 7 bases and J by 0 bases, 9 bases remained unmatched. Germline CDR1 LNHDA, CDR2 SQIVND (reference sequence). The CDR3 is CASTPGRQGSGANVLTF. The CDR3 coding sequence is TGTGCCAGTACCCCCGGGCGACAGGGCTCTGGGGCCAACGTCCTGACTTTC.

V gene TRBV10-3 combines with J gene TRBJ1-2, with a tentative D call TRBD1 (6 bases). This CDR3 spans 15 amino acids. CDR1 ENHRY and CDR2 SYGVKD come from the germline V gene. Trimming cost V 4 bases and J 0 bases, with 12 bases left between them. CDR3 protein: CAISGPQGSNYGYTF. CDR3 nucleotides: TGTGCCATCAGTGGGCCACAGGGTTCTAACTATGGCTACACCTTC.

The rearrangement uses TRBV6-1 and TRBJ2-4; D may be TRBD2 (6 bases). This CDR3 spans 14 amino acids. The germline V gene has CDR1 MNHNS and CDR2 SASEGT. V was clipped by 5 bases and J by 0 bases, with 8 bases between them. The CDR3 coding sequence is TGTGCCAGCAGTCACGGGGGAGCCAAAAACATTCAGTACTTC. It yields the protein CASSHGGAKNIQYF.

This clone was counted a single time. The rearrangement links TRBV2 to TRBJ2-3; 9 nucleotides line up with TRBD2. Trimming at V came to 2 bases and at J to 1 base, leaving 4 bases not matched to a gene. The CDR3 consists of 16 residues. Germline CDR1 and CDR2: SNHLY and FYNNEI. The CDR3 bases are TGTGCCAGCAGTGAACAGGTAGCGGGAGGCACAGATACGCAGTATTTT. Its protein is CASSEQVAGGTDTQYF.

CDR3 bases: TGTGCCAGTAGTAAATACGGGACAGGGGCGTCAAAAAACACTGAAGCTTTCTTT. This translates into CASSKYGTGASKNTEAFF. The rearrangement uses TRBV19 and TRBJ1-1; the match to TRBD1 covers 10 bases. This CDR3 spans 18 amino acids. With V trimmed by 4 bases and J by 2 bases, 13 bases remained unmatched. Germline V gene data show CDR1 as LNHDA and CDR2 as SQIVND (reference sequence).

In its sample, this clone was seen a few times. The V call is TRBV28, the J call TRBJ1-5, with D possibly TRBD1 on 5 matching bases. This CDR3 comprises 14 residues. Germline-derived CDR1 and CDR2 are MDHEN and SYDVKM. The ends were cut back, 6 bases at V and 6 bases at J, with 15 bases in the middle. CDR3 nucleotide sequence: TGTGCCAGCAGGGTCGGGGGAACGGGTCAGCCCCAGCATTTT. It is translated as CASRVGGTGQPQHF.

This chain connects TRBV28 to TRBJ1-1; tentative D call: TRBD1 (5 bases). Germline CDR1 and CDR2: MDHEN and SYDVKM. The CDR3 is 14 residues long. With 8 bases removed from V and 2 bases from J, the gap between germline ends came to 15 bases. This chain's CDR3 is CASWGRALNTEAFF. DNA for the CDR3: TGTGCCAGCTGGGGCAGGGCCCTAAACACTGAAGCTTTCTTT.

The rearrangement joins TRBV5-1 to TRBJ2-3; weak D call: TRBD2 (5 bases). Germline V CDR1 and CDR2: SGHRS, YFSETQ. The CDR3 totals 16 residues. With 4 bases removed from V and 0 bases from J, the gap between germline ends came to 15 bases. CDR3: CASSPRASRSTDTQYF. The CDR3 coding sequence is TGCGCCAGCAGCCCGAGGGCATCGCGTAGCACAGATACGCAGTATTTT.

The chain is built from TRBV19 and TRBJ2-1; TRBD1 agrees at 7 bases. V gave up 3 bases and J gave up 1 base; unmatched junction bases: 3. Looked up from germline, CDR1 is LNHDA and CDR2 is SQIVND (reference sequence). The CDR3 runs 15 residues. The CDR3 is CASSMTGRSYNEQFF. The CDR3 nucleotides read TGTGCCAGTAGTATGACAGGGCGGTCCTACAATGAGCAGTTCTTC.